This T cell receptor (beta chain) stems from a study of graft-versus-host responses after intestinal transplantation. Notes on the study in general: Within the allografts of patients who had graft-donor T cell macrochimerism, graft-versus-host to host-versus-graft clonal ratios were high. The authors found GvH clones in recipient marrow, some appearing first in ileum or blood.

The table came from immunoSEQ multiplex PCR; TCRdb's copy has only in-frame clones and leaves some out. The sample carries 96,000 or so clones, roughly 90% recorded once. The CDR3 runs to 16 residues. V lost 3 bases and J lost 7; bases outside the gene matches: 11. Looked up from germline, CDR1 is MGHDK and CDR2 is SYGVNS. Concerning this clone: The antigen is unknown.

The sequences come from unstimulated CD4+ T cells sorted from spleen or lymph node cells, collected before intestinal transplant. The source is a human donor who received an intestinal transplant. The chain uses TRBV25-1 and TRBJ1-1; 10 bases fit TRBD1. CDR3 amino acids: CASSEGGTGALGEAFF. In nucleotides, the CDR3 is TGTGCCAGCAGTGAGGGCGGGACAGGGGCTCTTGGTGAAGCTTTCTTT.